One T cell receptor (beta chain) is described in this entry. The data were taken from a study of blood T cell repertoires in COVID-19. V lost 4 bases to trimming and J lost 4 bases; unmatched junction nucleotides: 4. The CDR3 is 14 residues long. From germline, CDR1 is MNHEY and CDR2 SMNVEV (reference sequence). TCRdb's table, derived via immunoSEQ multiplex PCR, lists solely in-frame clones and lacks some. The sample shows just over 90,000 clones, around four fifths of them seen only once. The origin of this receptor is a human donor in a cohort sampled during active COVID-19. The V gene is TRBV27, the J gene TRBJ1-5, with 7 bases that match TRBD1. Sequenced input: peripheral blood. The CDR3 DNA is TGTGCCAGCAGTTCCCGGGACAGAAATCAGCCCCAGCATTTT. Amino acid sequence: CASSSRDRNQPQHF.